Sequencing of this T cell receptor (beta chain) was carried out in a study of Graves' ophthalmopathy and Graves' hyperthyroidism (dated by TCRdb to the late 2010s). Concerning the study at large: Peripheral blood samples were taken at the time of initial diagnosis, before any treatment was given. To tell Graves' ophthalmopathy apart from Graves' hyperthyroidism, and to predict which patients would progress to ophthalmopathy, the study relied on TCR beta repertoire signatures. In total, 135 blood samples were TCR-sequenced: under 45 ophthalmopathy, some 75 hyperthyroidism and approximately 17 hyperthyroidism-to-ophthalmopathy patients. To explore V-J signatures distinguishing ophthalmopathy from hyperthyroidism, a discovery set of around 100 patients (roughly 44 ophthalmopathy, 55 to 60 stable hyperthyroidism) was enrolled. An independent validation cohort was composed of around 19 hyperthyroidism patients and more than 15 patients who later progressed from hyperthyroidism to ophthalmopathy. In roughly six hyperthyroidism patients, the T-cell repertoires found in thyroid tissue were compared with those found in blood. Following sample collection, hyperthyroidism patients were given methimazole at a starting dose of 30 mg daily, and ophthalmopathy patients were given high-dose intravenous methylprednisolone. The approximately 98 discovery patients were randomly divided into training and test sets at a 7:3 ratio.

What the research found in general, with its limitations: In cross-validation, the 13-signature model distinguished ophthalmopathy from stable hyperthyroidism with approximately 90% sensitivity and about 81% specificity, while in the test set the corresponding values were about 80% and 75%. Most of the expanded thyroid clonotypes with a frequency above 0.001 were also detected in blood, and it was suggested that the thyroid immune response may be reflected by blood repertoires. In validation, the model predicted ophthalmopathy progression with 70.59% sensitivity and around 72% specificity; eleven to twelve predicted patients were CT-confirmed with GO in a median of 6.5 months. No statistical method was used to set the sample size in advance, and the investigators knew which group each participant was assigned to.

Ophthalmopathy patients had moderately to severely active disease, Clinical Activity Score of at least 3, NOSPECS grade of at least 4, and disease duration under 3 months. Patients with other autoimmune diseases, uncontrolled infections, pregnancy or lactation were excluded from the study. Clinical symptoms, serum thyroxine, TRAb, thyroid ultrasound and orbital computed tomography were used for diagnosis. Using Ficoll-Paque density gradient centrifugation, PBMCs were isolated from over 8.5 ml of fresh peripheral blood. Trizol reagent was used to extract the total RNA, and its quality was then checked on an Agilent 2100 Bioanalyzer. For repertoire sequencing, the TCR beta CDR3 regions were amplified from RNA transcripts. A first-round RT-PCR used HTBI primers with the Qiagen OneStep RT-PCR kit, followed by a second-round multiplex PCR, size selection and purification. Libraries were sequenced on an Illumina HiSeq2000 using paired-end 100 bp reads. The original methods were these. SOAPnuke was used for read processing, and reads with adapters, uncalled bases, a mean Phred below 15, or no exact constant-primer or identifier match were discarded. COPE v1.2.5 was used to merge the high-quality paired reads. Clonotypes were defined as unique nucleotide sequences and were aligned to IMGT TRB V, D and J references using MiTCR v1.1. The analysis was limited to V-J combinations with a frequency above 0.0001, which together covered over 99% of the repertoires. For each V-J combination, a TCR clonal expansion and chaos score was defined as the ratio of F50 clonal expansion to chaos observed in the TCRdist matrix. Welch's t-statistics and random forest were used to reduce features to about a dozen V-J combinations, which were fed into a naive Bayes classifier. Thyroid-blood repertoire similarity was quantified with the Morisita-Horn index. The raw public reads went through TCRdb reprocessing: fastp at Q25, MiXCR clone calling, in-frame beta chains kept. Each CDR3 protein gets just one entry, which takes the most common genes and DNA from the rows behind it. TCRdb, rather than the study authors, made the V and J calls. This sample is represented by almost 400,000 distinct CDR3 sequences; around 17% of them were singletons. The ten biggest clones cover roughly 1.6% of the sample.

This clonotype was picked up many times. The antigen this receptor binds is unknown. Per-nucleotide qualities are absent, and no much larger clonotype sits a single base away. V sheds 1 base and J sheds 9 bases, leaving 6 bases between their ends. The CDR3 starts with the cysteine, ends with the phenylalanine, and has 11 residues. The CDR3 DNA has 33 bases and is translated from base 1. The V and J genes are TRBV12-3 or TRBV12-4 and TRBJ1-1, with the D gene not clear enough to name. Sequencing was performed on peripheral blood. This receptor was obtained from a woman younger than 35 with Graves' ophthalmopathy. Donor details come from another sample of the same person, matched by shared clones. Read as DNA, the sequence is TGTGCCAGCAGTTTAGGGCTAAAAGCTTTCTTT. Its amino acids are CASSLGLKAFF.